What follows is one T cell receptor beta chain and its context. The sample comes from a study of control samples from healthy donors and cancer patients. CDR1 is SGHDN and CDR2 is FVKESK in the germline V gene. The CDR3 extends over 15 amino acids. V was clipped by 4 bases and J by 1 base, with 13 bases between them. The method was immunoSEQ multiplex PCR; TCRdb's version includes in-frame clones alone and lacks a portion of them. The sample comprises roughly 10,000 clones, approximately 90% of which are singletons, and 20% to 25% rests with the top ten. The receptor comes from a man in his sixties with colorectal cancer. Source material: PBMCs. The genes are TRBV14 and TRBJ1-1; D not resolved. In DNA, the CDR3 is TGTGCCAGCAGCCCCCAAACCGGGTGGAACACTGAAGCTTTCTTT. This gives the protein CASSPQTGWNTEAFF.